This T cell receptor (beta chain) was retrieved from a study of CD8+ T cells in alopecia areata. Study-level points and caveats: Researchers report lesional scalp, most notably alopecia totalis/universalis, outstripped normal scalp in clonality.

Sequencing relied on a cDNA template that was reverse transcribed from extracted RNA. Generated by immunoSEQ multiplex PCR, the TCRdb table keeps only in-frame clones and is missing some. The sample shows 150,000 to 200,000 clones, 55% of them seen only once. This CDR3 is built from 16 residues. V lost 6 bases and J lost 5; bases outside the gene matches: 10. Germline CDR1 reads SQVTM; CDR2 reads ANQGSEA. A remark on this clone: Its specificity is unknown.

This TCR was sampled from a human donor in good health. Sequencing was carried out using CD4+ T cells sorted from blood. The chain carries TRBV29-1 and TRBJ2-3; 14 nucleotides align to TRBD2. DNA of the CDR3: TGCAGCGTCCTCGACGGGACTAGCGGGAGATTAGATACGCAGTATTTT. It codes for CSVLDGTSGRLDTQYF.